This T cell receptor beta chain was found in a study of OX40 agonist ivuxolimab in advanced cancers. Study-wide context: The study enrolled dose-escalation patients with hepatocellular carcinoma, melanoma, renal cell or head and neck cancer.

The CDR3 spans 19 residues. After removal of 5 bases from V and 0 bases from J, the junction contained 9 bases not matched to a gene. Germline CDR1 reads SGDLS; CDR2 reads YYNGEE. Produced via immunoSEQ multiplex PCR; TCRdb's table is partial and in-frame only. The sample consists of 50,000 to 70,000 clones, 85% to 90% of them appearing once. This TCR came from an adult with an advanced solid tumor such as melanoma, head and neck, liver or kidney cancer. The chain couples TRBV9 to TRBJ2-2, with TRBD2 identical over 14 bases. This specimen was CD4+ or CD8+ T cells sorted from blood, taken in a trial of the OX40 agonist ivuxolimab. This CDR3 is CASSAGTSGSSPNTGELFF. CDR3 nucleotide sequence: TGTGCCAGCAGTGCCGGGACTAGCGGGAGCTCACCGAACACCGGGGAGCTGTTTTTT.